This T cell receptor (beta chain) was documented in a study of control samples from healthy donors and cancer patients (dated by TCRdb to between 2020 and 2021). Library preparation used the immunoSEQ multiplex PCR assay. Entries here come from immuneACCESS through TCRdb and include only in-frame sequences with V and J called. Some clones fail to appear in such tables; in the studies checked, an unresolved V gene covers under half of the shortfall, and the cause of the remainder is unknown. The sample includes fewer than 60,000 clones, with around 87% observed a single time. Clones ranked in the top ten supply about an eighth of the sample. This clone is characterized as medium-sized (0.01 to 0.1%). No antigen is known for it. Base qualities are not provided; no much larger clone lies one nucleotide away. Via the germline V gene, CDR1 is SGHTA and CDR2 FQGTGA. Trimming costs V 2 bases and J 6 bases, and their ends lie 9 bases apart. The CDR3 numbers 13 residues from cysteine through phenylalanine. The CDR3 DNA has 39 bases and is translated from base 1.

The chain joins TRBV7-3 to TRBJ2-3, with an unclear D gene assignment. Sequenced input: PBMCs. The receptor was isolated from a woman aged 55-75 years with lung cancer. The nucleotide sequence is TGTGCCAGCAGCTTAGATCTCGGGGATACGCAGTATTTT. Translated, this is CASSLDLGDTQYF.